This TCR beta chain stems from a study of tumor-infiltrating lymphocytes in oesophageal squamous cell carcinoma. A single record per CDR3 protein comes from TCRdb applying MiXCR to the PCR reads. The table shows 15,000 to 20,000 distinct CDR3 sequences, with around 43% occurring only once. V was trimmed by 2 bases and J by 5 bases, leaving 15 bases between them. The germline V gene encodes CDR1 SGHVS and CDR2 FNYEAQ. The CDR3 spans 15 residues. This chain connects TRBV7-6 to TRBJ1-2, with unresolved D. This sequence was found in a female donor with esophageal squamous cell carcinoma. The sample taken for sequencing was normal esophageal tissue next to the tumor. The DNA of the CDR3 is TGTGCCAGCAGCTTACTTCGGACGGGGAGTTATGGCTACACCTTC. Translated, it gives CASSLLRTGSYGYTF. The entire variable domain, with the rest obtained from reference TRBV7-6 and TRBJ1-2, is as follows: GAGVSQSPRYKVTKRGQDVALRCDPISGHVSLYWYRQALGQGPEFLTYFNYEAQQDKSGLPNDRFSAERPEGSISTLTIQRTEQRDSAMYRCASSLLRTGSYGYTFGSGTRLTVV.